The 25 T cell receptor beta chains below were found in one sample sequenced in a study of CD8 T cells in ankylosing spondylitis. TCRdb analysed the 5' RACE reads with MiXCR anew, one entry per CDR3 protein. Of roughly 42,000 distinct CDR3 sequences detected, 2.5% to 3% appear once; the ten largest clones hold 4.6%. Sequences were obtained from blood, either unsorted or a sorted T cell fraction (not recorded which). The receptors shown here come from a male donor with ankylosing spondylitis or in good health (not recorded which).

In this sample, this clonotype turned up many times. The V call is TRBV9, the J call TRBJ1-4; perhaps TRBD1 as D (5 bases). Germline V CDR1 and CDR2: SGDLS, YYNGEE. With 4 bases removed from V and 7 bases from J, the gap between germline ends came to 17 bases. There are 15 residues in the CDR3. CDR3 DNA: TGTGCCAGCAGCCCCGGGACCCTACGTGGTGAAAAACTGTTTTTT. It translates to CASSPGTLRGEKLFF.

This clonotype was counted at least ten times. The V call is TRBV9, the J call TRBJ2-7; TRBD2 aligns across 9 bases. CDR1 is SGDLS and CDR2 is YYNGEE in the germline V gene. Trimming cost V 0 bases and J 6 bases; bases outside gene matches: 7. The CDR3 sequence is 15 residues long. The CDR3 loop is CASSVDPAGGFEQYF. CDR3 DNA: TGTGCCAGCAGCGTAGATCCAGCGGGAGGCTTCGAGCAGTACTTC.

This clonotype showed up many times. V gene TRBV9 combines with J gene TRBJ2-1; no firm D call. V was pared by 0 bases and J by 0 bases, with 7 bases between. The CDR3 totals 15 residues. Looked up from germline, CDR1 is SGDLS and CDR2 is YYNGEE. The CDR3 DNA reads TGTGCCAGCAGCGTAGACTGGGGCTCCTACAATGAGCAGTTCTTC. Encoded protein: CASSVDWGSYNEQFF.

The chain uses TRBV9 and TRBJ2-7; TRBD2 is a possible D gene (6 bases). Germline lookup yields CDR1 SGDLS and CDR2 YYNGEE. The CDR3 contains 18 residues. The V end lost 0 bases, the J end lost 2 bases, and 21 bases lay between the germline ends. In DNA, the CDR3 is TGTGCCAGCAGCGTAGACCAATTCGGCGGGACGGCACCCTACGAGCAGTACTTC. Protein sequence: CASSVDQFGGTAPYEQYF.

In its sample, this clonotype was seen many times. V and J are TRBV9 and TRBJ2-2; weak D call: TRBD2 (6 bases). Deletions cut 2 bases from V and 9 bases from J, with 14 bases between. The CDR3 is 14 amino acids. Germline CDR1 is SGDLS and CDR2 is YYNGEE. Written as DNA, the CDR3 is TGTGCCAGCAGCGTCTCTACCCGGGGGAGGGAGCTGTTTTTT. It specifies CASSVSTRGRELFF.

This clonotype was seen many times. The chain recombines TRBV9 with TRBJ2-6, with D perhaps matching TRBD1 (5 bases). The CDR3 runs to 17 residues. Germline lookup yields CDR1 SGDLS and CDR2 YYNGEE. Trimming left V 0 bases short and J 1 base short, with 11 bases between. CDR3 in amino acids: CASSVATGGSGANVLTF. CDR3 DNA sequence: TGTGCCAGCAGCGTAGCCACAGGCGGATCTGGGGCCAACGTCCTGACTTTC.

This clonotype appeared many times. The chain uses TRBV9 and TRBJ2-1; D unclear. Germline CDR1 reads SGDLS; CDR2 reads YYNGEE. The ends were cut back, 4 bases at V and 8 bases at J, with 7 bases in the middle. The CDR3 totals 11 residues. The CDR3 DNA follows: TGTGCCAGCAGCAAATGGGATGAGCAGTTCTTC. It yields the protein CASSKWDEQFF.

This clonotype was detected many times. The chain links TRBV9 to TRBJ1-6; D gene ambiguous. In germline, CDR1 is SGDLS, CDR2 YYNGEE. This CDR3 is 16 amino acids long. With 0 bases removed from V and 7 bases from J, the gap between germline ends came to 14 bases. CDR3 protein: CASSVESVQRNSPLHF. CDR3 sequence (DNA): TGTGCCAGCAGCGTAGAATCTGTCCAGCGGAATTCACCCCTCCACTTT.

This clonotype appeared many times. J is TRBJ2-1 and V is TRBV9; TRBD2 agrees at 15 bases. Germline V gene lookup returns CDR1 SGDLS and CDR2 YYNGEE. The CDR3 spans 17 residues. J was trimmed by 9 bases and V by 0 bases; bases with no gene match: 7. The CDR3 region is CASSVAGLAGGGAEQFF. CDR3 nucleotides: TGTGCCAGCAGCGTAGCCGGACTAGCGGGAGGGGGGGCTGAGCAGTTCTTC.

The table lists this clonotype with many counts. This chain uses TRBV9 with TRBJ2-7; 9 bases agree with TRBD1. The CDR3 sequence is 15 residues long. Germline CDR1 and CDR2: SGDLS and YYNGEE. The V segment lost 4 bases and the J segment 9 bases; nucleotides outside the gene matches: 14. The CDR3 loop reads CASSQGTGLRRGQYF. CDR3 bases: TGTGCCAGCAGCCAGGGGACAGGGCTTAGGCGGGGGCAGTACTTC. Combining the CDR3 with reference TRBV9 and TRBJ2-7 gives the whole variable domain DSGVTQTPKHLITATGQRVTLRCSPRSGDLSVYWYQQSLDQGLQFLIQYYNGEERAKGNILERFSAQQFPDLHSELNLSSLELGDSALYFCASSQGTGLRRGQYFGPGTRLTVT.

This clonotype was seen many times. The chain employs TRBV9 and TRBJ2-1; 7 bases agree with TRBD2. Germline V gene lookup returns CDR1 SGDLS and CDR2 YYNGEE. This CDR3 region has 16 residues. J lost 4 bases, V lost 2 bases, and 9 bases had no gene match. DNA for the CDR3: TGTGCCAGCAGCGTCACGGGAGGAGCATTATACAATGAGCAGTTCTTC. This sequence encodes CASSVTGGALYNEQFF.

This clonotype was observed many times. The genes are TRBV9 and TRBJ2-1; 7 bases fit TRBD2. Germline CDR1 reads SGDLS; CDR2 reads YYNGEE. The CDR3 is 17 amino acids. V shed 0 bases and J 5 bases; nucleotides not matched to a gene: 11. As DNA, the CDR3 is TGTGCCAGCAGCGTAGTCCGGGCTAGCGGAAGGGACAATGAGCAGTTCTTC. Encoded protein: CASSVVRASGRDNEQFF. Using reference TRBV9 and TRBJ2-1 for the parts outside the CDR3, the full variable domain is DSGVTQTPKHLITATGQRVTLRCSPRSGDLSVYWYQQSLDQGLQFLIQYYNGEERAKGNILERFSAQQFPDLHSELNLSSLELGDSALYFCASSVVRASGRDNEQFFGPGTRLTVL.

This clonotype was observed many times. This sequence joins TRBV9 and TRBJ1-2, with a possible D match to TRBD1 (6 bases). The V end was cut by 0 bases, the J end by 2 bases, with 11 bases between. The CDR3 is 15 residues long. The V gene's germline CDR1 is SGDLS and CDR2 YYNGEE. DNA of the CDR3: TGTGCCAGCAGCGTAGAACAGGGTACCAACTATGGCTACACCTTC. Protein sequence: CASSVEQGTNYGYTF.

This clonotype was detected ten times or more. The CDR3 DNA sequence: TGTGCCAGCAGCGTCATAGCACAAAGCACAGATACGCAGTATTTT. Translation: CASSVIAQSTDTQYF. The chain uses TRBV9 and TRBJ2-3; no reliable D call. The CDR3 covers 15 residues. Germline V CDR1 and CDR2: SGDLS, YYNGEE. V gave up 2 bases and J gave up 0 bases, with 10 bases separating them.

Ten or more counts support this clonotype. This chain links TRBV9 with TRBJ2-7; 7 nucleotides match TRBD1. V gave up 1 base and J gave up 7 bases; unmatched junction bases: 8. The germline V gene encodes CDR1 SGDLS and CDR2 YYNGEE. This CDR3 is 14 amino acids long. In nucleotides, the CDR3 is TGTGCCAGCAGCGTAACAGGGGTCCCCTGGGAGCAGTACTTC. It encodes CASSVTGVPWEQYF.

This clonotype was seen at least ten times. The chain employs TRBV9 and TRBJ1-5, with 7 nucleotides matching TRBD1. Germline-derived CDR1 and CDR2 are SGDLS and YYNGEE. This CDR3 is built from 14 residues. J lost 3 bases, V lost 5 bases, and 5 bases had no gene match. The CDR3 loop is CASSDRASNQPQHF. CDR3 sequence (DNA): TGTGCCAGCAGTGACAGGGCTTCCAATCAGCCCCAGCATTTT.

There are many counts of this clonotype. The gene calls are TRBV9 and TRBJ2-1; 14 nucleotides align to TRBD2. Trimming cost V 4 bases and J 6 bases; bases outside gene matches: 12. The germline V gene has CDR1 SGDLS and CDR2 YYNGEE. This CDR3 has 18 amino acids. CDR3 sequence reads: CASSNDIGLAGGSNEQFF. For the CDR3, the DNA is TGTGCCAGCAGCAACGACATCGGACTAGCGGGAGGATCCAATGAGCAGTTCTTC. Combining the CDR3 with reference TRBV9 and TRBJ2-1 gives the whole variable domain DSGVTQTPKHLITATGQRVTLRCSPRSGDLSVYWYQQSLDQGLQFLIQYYNGEERAKGNILERFSAQQFPDLHSELNLSSLELGDSALYFCASSNDIGLAGGSNEQFFGPGTRLTVL.

This clonotype was detected many times. V gene TRBV9 combines with J gene TRBJ2-5; possibly TRBD2 for D (5 bases). The CDR3 totals 15 residues. Per the germline V gene, CDR1 is SGDLS and CDR2 is YYNGEE. The V gene lost 4 bases and the J gene lost 1 base, with 14 bases spanning the gap. This chain's CDR3 is CASSPAAGSQETQYF. The DNA of the CDR3 is TGTGCCAGCAGCCCCGCGGCGGGCAGCCAAGAGACCCAGTACTTC.

This clonotype was observed at least ten times. This chain joins TRBV9 and TRBJ2-2; D might be TRBD2 (6 bases). This CDR3 region has 15 residues. The V end was cut by 6 bases, the J end by 0 bases, with 12 bases between. Germline CDR1 reads SGDLS; CDR2 reads YYNGEE. CDR3 in DNA: TGTGCCAGCACCGTGGGGGGTGCGAACACCGGGGAGCTGTTTTTT. This encodes CASTVGGANTGELFF.

This clonotype was detected many times. The rearrangement joins TRBV9 to TRBJ2-1; D gene unclear. Trimming removed 0 bases from V and 2 bases from J, with 9 bases in between. Germline values: CDR1 SGDLS, CDR2 YYNGEE. The CDR3 is 15 residues long. The CDR3 DNA sequence: TGTGCCAGCAGCGTAGCAGAGAGCACCTACAATGAGCAGTTCTTC. Its protein product is CASSVAESTYNEQFF.

This clonotype was detected many times. The gene calls are TRBV9 and TRBJ2-1; 14 bases map to TRBD2. The CDR3 runs 15 residues. Germline CDR1 is SGDLS and CDR2 is YYNGEE. V dropped 0 bases and J dropped 15; count of bases not matched to a gene: 8. CDR3 DNA: TGTGCCAGCAGCGTAGATATAGGGACTAGCGGGAGTGCGTTCTTC. Its protein is CASSVDIGTSGSAFF.

At least ten counts were recorded for this clonotype. V is TRBV9 and J is TRBJ2-1; 9 nucleotides line up with TRBD2. V dropped 0 bases and J dropped 6; count of bases not matched to a gene: 10. Germline CDR1 SGDLS, CDR2 YYNGEE. The CDR3 is 17 amino acids. CDR3 region: CASSVVAGASGINEQFF. CDR3 nucleotides: TGTGCCAGCAGCGTAGTGGCCGGGGCTAGCGGGATCAATGAGCAGTTCTTC.

This clonotype has ten or more counts. V gene TRBV9 combines with J gene TRBJ1-1; 7 positions agree with TRBD1. Trimming removed 4 bases from V and 4 bases from J; junction bases left unmatched: 7. Germline loops: CDR1 SGDLS, CDR2 YYNGEE. The length of the CDR3 is 14 residues. As DNA, the CDR3 is TGTGCCAGCAGCCCGACAGGGATGGTCACTGAAGCTTTCTTT. This translates into CASSPTGMVTEAFF.

This clonotype was counted many times. The chain recombines TRBV9 with TRBJ2-7; D is possibly TRBD1 or TRBD2 (5 bases each). V lost 0 bases, J lost 5 bases, and 9 bases lay in between. The CDR3 loop spans 13 amino acids. Germline V gene sequence: CDR1 SGDLS, CDR2 YYNGEE. The CDR3 region is CASSVVPGHEQYF. The CDR3 coding sequence is TGTGCCAGCAGCGTAGTCCCGGGGCACGAGCAGTACTTC.

This clonotype was seen many times. DNA of the CDR3: TGTGCCAGCAGGAGAGGGGTAGACAACACTGAAGCTTTCTTT. Its translation: CASRRGVDNTEAFF. The chain has TRBV9 and TRBJ1-1; D may be TRBD1 (5 bases). The CDR3 length is 14 residues. The ends were cut back, 5 bases at V and 2 bases at J, with 13 bases in the middle. Germline V lookup: CDR1 SGDLS, CDR2 YYNGEE.